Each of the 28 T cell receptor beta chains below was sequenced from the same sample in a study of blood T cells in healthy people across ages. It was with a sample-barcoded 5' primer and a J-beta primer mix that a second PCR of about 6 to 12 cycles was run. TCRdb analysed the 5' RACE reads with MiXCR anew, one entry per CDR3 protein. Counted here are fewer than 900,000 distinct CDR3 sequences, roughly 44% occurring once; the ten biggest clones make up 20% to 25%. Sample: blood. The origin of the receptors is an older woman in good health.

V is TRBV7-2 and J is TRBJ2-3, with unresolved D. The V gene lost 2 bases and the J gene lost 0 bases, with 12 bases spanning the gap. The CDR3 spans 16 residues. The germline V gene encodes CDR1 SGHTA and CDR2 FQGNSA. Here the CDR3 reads CASSLQAASSTDTQYF. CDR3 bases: TGTGCCAGCAGCTTACAGGCGGCCTCTAGCACAGATACGCAGTATTTT. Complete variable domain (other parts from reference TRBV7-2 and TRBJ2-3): GAGVSQSPSNKVTEKGKDVELRCDPISGHTALYWYRQSLGQGLEFLIYFQGNSAPDKSGLPSDRFSAERTGGSVSTLTIQRTQQEDSAVYLCASSLQAASSTDTQYFGPGTRLTVL.

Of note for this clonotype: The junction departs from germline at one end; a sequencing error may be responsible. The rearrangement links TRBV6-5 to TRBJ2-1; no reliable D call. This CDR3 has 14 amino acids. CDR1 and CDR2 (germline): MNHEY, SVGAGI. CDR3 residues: CASTTSSSYDEQFF. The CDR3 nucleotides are TGTGCCAGCACAACCAGTTCCTCCTACGATGAGCAGTTCTTC.

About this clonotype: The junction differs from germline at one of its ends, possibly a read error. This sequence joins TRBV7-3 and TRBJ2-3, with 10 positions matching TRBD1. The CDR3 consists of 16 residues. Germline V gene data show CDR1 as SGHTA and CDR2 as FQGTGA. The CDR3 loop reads CASSSGQGISTDTRYF. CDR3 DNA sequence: TGTGCCAGCAGCTCGGGACAGGGGATTTCCACAGATACGCGGTATTTT.

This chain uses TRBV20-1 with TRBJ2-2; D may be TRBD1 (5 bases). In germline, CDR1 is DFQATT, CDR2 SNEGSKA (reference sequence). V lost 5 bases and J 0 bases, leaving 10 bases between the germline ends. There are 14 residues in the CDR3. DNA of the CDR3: TGCAGTGCTGGGGCGCAATCGAACACCGGGGAGCTGTTTTTT. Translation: CSAGAQSNTGELFF.

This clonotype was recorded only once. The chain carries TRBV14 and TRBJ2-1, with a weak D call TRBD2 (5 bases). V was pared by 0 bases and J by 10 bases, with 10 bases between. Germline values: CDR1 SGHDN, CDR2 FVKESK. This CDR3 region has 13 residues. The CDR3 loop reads CASSQEEVAEQFF. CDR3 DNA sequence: TGTGCCAGCAGCCAAGAGGAGGTGGCAGAGCAGTTCTTC.

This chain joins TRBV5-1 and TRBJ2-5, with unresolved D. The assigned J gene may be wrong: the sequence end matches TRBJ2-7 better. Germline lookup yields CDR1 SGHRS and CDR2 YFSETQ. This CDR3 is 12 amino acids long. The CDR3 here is CASRDQTYEQYF. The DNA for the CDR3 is TGCGCCAGCAGAGACCAGACTTACGAGCAGTACTTC.

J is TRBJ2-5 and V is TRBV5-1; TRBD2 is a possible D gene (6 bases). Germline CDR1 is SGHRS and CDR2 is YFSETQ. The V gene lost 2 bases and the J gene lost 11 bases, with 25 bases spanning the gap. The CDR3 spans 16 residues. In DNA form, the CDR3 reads TGCGCCAGCAGCTTTAGCGGAGGGGCAGGGTCGGAGGAGCAGTACTTC. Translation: CASSFSGGAGSEEQYF.

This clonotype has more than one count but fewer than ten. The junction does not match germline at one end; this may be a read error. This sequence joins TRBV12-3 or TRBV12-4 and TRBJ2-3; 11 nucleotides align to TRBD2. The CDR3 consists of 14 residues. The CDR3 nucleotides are TGTGCCAGCAGTATAGCGGGAGGGCCAGATACGCAGTATTTT. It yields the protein CASSIAGGPDTQYF.

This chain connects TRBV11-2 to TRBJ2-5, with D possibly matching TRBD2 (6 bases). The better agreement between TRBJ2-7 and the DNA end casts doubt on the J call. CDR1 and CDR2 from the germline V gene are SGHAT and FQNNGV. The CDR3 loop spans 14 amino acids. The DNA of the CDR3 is TGTGCCAGCAGCGTGGGACTGCGTCTCGACGAGCAGTACTTC. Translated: CASSVGLRLDEQYF.

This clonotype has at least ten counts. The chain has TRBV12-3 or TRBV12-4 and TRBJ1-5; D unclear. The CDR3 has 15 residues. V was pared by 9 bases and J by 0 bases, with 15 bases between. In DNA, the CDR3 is TGTGCCAGTCGTAATTCTGGGAATAGCAATCAGCCCCAGCATTTT. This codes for CASRNSGNSNQPQHF.

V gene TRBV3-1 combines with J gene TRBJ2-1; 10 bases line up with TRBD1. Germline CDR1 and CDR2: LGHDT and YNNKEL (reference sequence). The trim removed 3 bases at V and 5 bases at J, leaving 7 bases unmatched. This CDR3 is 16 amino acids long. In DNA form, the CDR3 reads TGTGCCAGCAGCCAGCCCCTGGACAGGGGGAACAATGAGCAGTTCTTC. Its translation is CASSQPLDRGNNEQFF.

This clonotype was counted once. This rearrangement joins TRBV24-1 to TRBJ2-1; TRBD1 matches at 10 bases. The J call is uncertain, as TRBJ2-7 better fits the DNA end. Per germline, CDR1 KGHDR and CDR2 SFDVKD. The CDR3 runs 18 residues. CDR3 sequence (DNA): TGTGCCACCAGTGCTATGACAGGGGGCGGAGGCTCCTACAATGAGCAGTACTTC. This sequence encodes CATSAMTGGGGSYNEQYF.

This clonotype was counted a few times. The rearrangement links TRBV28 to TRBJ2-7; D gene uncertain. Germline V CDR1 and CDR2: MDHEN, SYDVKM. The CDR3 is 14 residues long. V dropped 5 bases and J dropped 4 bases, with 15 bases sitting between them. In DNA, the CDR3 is TGTGCCAGCAGTGCCAGCTCACCCCCTTACGAGCAGTACTTC. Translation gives CASSASSPPYEQYF.

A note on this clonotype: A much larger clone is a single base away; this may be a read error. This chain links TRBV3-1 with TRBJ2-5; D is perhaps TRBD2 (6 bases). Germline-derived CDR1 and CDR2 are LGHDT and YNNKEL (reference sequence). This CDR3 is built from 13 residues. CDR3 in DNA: TGTACCAGCAGTCTAGCGTCACGGGAGACCCAGTACTTC. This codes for CTSSLASRETQYF.

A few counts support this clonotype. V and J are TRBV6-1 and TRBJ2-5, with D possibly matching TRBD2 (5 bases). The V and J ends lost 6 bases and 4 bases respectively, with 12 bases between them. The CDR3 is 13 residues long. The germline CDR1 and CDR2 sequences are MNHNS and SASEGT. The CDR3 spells CASRMGRGETQYF. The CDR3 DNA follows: TGTGCCAGCAGGATGGGTCGGGGAGAGACCCAGTACTTC.

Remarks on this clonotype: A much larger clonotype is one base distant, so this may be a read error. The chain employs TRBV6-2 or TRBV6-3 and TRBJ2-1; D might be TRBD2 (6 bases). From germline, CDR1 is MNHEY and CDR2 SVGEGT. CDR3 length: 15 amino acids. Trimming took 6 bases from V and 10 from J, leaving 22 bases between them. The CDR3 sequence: CASSFGGIGSYEQFF. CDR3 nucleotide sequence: TGTGCCAGCAGCTTCGGCGGGATAGGGTCCTACGAGCAGTTCTTC.

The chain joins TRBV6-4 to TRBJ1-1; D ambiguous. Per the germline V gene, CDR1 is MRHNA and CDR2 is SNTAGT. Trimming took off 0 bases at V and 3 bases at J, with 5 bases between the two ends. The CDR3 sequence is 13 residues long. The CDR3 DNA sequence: TGTGCCAGCAGTGACTCTCTCGACACTGAAGCTTTCTTT. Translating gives CASSDSLDTEAFF.

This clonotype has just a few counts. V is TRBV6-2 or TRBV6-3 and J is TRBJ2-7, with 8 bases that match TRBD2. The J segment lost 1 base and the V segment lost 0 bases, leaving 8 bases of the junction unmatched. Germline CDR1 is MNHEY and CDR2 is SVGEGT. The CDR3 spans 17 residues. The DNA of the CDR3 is TGTGCCAGCAGTTACTCAGGTGGGGCTAGCGGGTCCTACGAGCAGTACTTC. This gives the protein CASSYSGGASGSYEQYF.

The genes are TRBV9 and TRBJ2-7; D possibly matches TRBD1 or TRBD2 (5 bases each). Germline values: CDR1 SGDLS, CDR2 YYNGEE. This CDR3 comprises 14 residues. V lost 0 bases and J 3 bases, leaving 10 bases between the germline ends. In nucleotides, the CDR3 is TGTGCCAGCAGCGTAGGGGACGGAGGCTACGAGCAGTACTTC. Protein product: CASSVGDGGYEQYF.

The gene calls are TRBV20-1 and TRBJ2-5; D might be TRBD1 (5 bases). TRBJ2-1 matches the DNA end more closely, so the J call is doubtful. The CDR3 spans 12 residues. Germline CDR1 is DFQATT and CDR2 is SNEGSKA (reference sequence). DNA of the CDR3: TGCAGTGCCCAGGGCGCTGAAGAGACCCAGTTCTTC. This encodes CSAQGAEETQFF.

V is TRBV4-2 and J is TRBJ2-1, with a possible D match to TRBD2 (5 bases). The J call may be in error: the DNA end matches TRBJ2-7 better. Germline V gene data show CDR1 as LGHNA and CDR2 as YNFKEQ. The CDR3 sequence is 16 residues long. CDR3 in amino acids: CASSQIVASSYNEQYF. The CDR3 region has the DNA TGTGCCAGCAGCCAGATTGTAGCGAGCTCCTACAATGAGCAGTACTTC.

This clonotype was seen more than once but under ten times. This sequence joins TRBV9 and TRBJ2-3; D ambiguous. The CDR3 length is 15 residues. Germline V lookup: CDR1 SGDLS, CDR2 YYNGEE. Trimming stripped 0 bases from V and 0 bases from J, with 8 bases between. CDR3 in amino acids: CASSVAAPSTDTQYF. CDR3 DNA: TGTGCCAGCAGCGTAGCAGCGCCTAGCACAGATACGCAGTATTTT.

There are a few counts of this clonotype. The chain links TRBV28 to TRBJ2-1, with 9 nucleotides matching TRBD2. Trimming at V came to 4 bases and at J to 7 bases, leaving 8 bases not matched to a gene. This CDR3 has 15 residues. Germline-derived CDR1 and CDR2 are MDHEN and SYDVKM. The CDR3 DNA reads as TGTGCCAGCAGTTCCTCAGCGGGAGGTGGAAATGAGCAGTTCTTC. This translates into CASSSSAGGGNEQFF.

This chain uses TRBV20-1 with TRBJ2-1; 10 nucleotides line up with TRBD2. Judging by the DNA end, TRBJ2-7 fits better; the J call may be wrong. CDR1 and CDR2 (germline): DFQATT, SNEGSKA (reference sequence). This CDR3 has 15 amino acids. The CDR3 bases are TGCAGTGCTAGAGGATTTAGCGGGAGGTGGAATGAGCAGTACTTC. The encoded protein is CSARGFSGRWNEQYF.

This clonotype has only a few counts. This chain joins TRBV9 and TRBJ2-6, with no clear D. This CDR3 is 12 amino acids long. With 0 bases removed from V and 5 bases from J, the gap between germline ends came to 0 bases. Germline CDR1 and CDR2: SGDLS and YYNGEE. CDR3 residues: CASSVGANVLTF. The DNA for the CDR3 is TGTGCCAGCAGCGTAGGGGCCAACGTCCTGACTTTC.

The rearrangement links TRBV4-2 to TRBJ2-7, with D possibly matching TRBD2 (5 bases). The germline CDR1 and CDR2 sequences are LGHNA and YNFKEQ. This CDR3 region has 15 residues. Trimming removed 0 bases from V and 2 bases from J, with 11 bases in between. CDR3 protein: CASSQDVSGTYEQYF. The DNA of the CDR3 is TGTGCCAGCAGCCAAGATGTCAGCGGAACCTACGAGCAGTACTTC.

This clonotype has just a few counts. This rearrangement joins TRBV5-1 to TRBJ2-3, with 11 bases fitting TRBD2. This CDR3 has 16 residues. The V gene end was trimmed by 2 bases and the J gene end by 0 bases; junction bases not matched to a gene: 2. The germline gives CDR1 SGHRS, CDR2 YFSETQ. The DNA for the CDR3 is TGCGCCAGCAGCTTCACTAGCGGGGGAAGCACAGATACGCAGTATTTT. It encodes CASSFTSGGSTDTQYF.

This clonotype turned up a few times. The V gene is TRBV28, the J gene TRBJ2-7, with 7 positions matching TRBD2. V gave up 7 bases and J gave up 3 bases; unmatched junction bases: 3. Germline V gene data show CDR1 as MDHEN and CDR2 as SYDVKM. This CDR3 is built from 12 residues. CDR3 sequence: CASTSGYYEQYF. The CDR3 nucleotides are TGTGCCAGCACTAGCGGATACTACGAGCAGTACTTC.